This TCR beta chain was captured in a study of blood T cell repertoires in COVID-19. Study summary: COVID-19 samples collected from the United States, Italy and Spain covered acute and convalescent phases. PBMCs, B-cell-depleted T cells, or T cells provided the cDNA or gDNA that made up the material.

Per the authors' pipeline: How many nucleated cells were present was estimated from reference gene primer amplification. This table comes from immunoSEQ multiplex PCR, and its TCRdb copy is limited to in-frame clones, with some not included. The V and J calls and the clone size are those of that table, but D and trimming were determined from the DNA. The table includes fewer than 600,000 clones, roughly nine tenths detected once. Seattle's cohort entered during active infection and was followed longitudinally. CDR1 and CDR2 from the germline V gene are ENHRY and SYGVKD. V was clipped by 6 bases and J by 5 bases; unmatched bases: 5. CDR3 length: 14 residues.

V and J are TRBV10-3 and TRBJ2-5; 11 positions agree with TRBD1. Sequenced: peripheral blood. The receptor was isolated from a man aged 18 to 35 with COVID-19, enrolled during active disease. CDR3 DNA: TGTGCCATCAGCAGCGGGACAGGGGGGGAGACCCAGTACTTC. Translating gives CAISSGTGGETQYF.